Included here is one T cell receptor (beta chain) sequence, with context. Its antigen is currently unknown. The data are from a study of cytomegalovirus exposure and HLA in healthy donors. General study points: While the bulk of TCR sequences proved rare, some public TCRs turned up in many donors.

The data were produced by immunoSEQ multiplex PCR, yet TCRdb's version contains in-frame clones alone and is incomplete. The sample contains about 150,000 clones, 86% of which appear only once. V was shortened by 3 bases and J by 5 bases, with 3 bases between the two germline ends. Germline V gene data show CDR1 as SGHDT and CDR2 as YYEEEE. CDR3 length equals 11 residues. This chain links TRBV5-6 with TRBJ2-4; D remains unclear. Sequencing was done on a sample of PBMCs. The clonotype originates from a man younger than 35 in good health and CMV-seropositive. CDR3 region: CASSSENIQYF. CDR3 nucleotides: TGTGCCAGCAGCTCCGAAAACATTCAGTACTTC.